Within the sample, the clone carrying this TCR beta chain is medium-sized. Trimming cost V 5 bases and J 0 bases, with 15 bases left between them. The CDR3 loop spans 16 amino acids. Germline values: CDR1 MDHEN, CDR2 SYDVKM. These data are taken from a study of blood T cell repertoires in COVID-19. About the research overall: Some COVID-19 samples were acute and others convalescent; all came from the United States, Italy and Spain. In each case, the material was cDNA or gDNA derived from T cells, B-cell-depleted T cells, or PBMCs.

In the source study's methods: Amplification of reference gene primers was used by the study to estimate nucleated cell counts. Sequencing was performed with immunoSEQ multiplex PCR; in TCRdb, only in-frame clones are kept and a portion is missing. V, J and clone size reflect that table, while D and trimming were determined from the DNA. The sample has around 300,000 clones, approximately 82% seen once. The sequence was obtained from a young man with active or convalescent COVID-19. The genes are TRBV28 and TRBJ2-3; possible D gene TRBD2, 5 bases. The sequenced sample was peripheral blood. CDR3 sequence (DNA): TGTGCCAGCAGTCAGCTGAGCCGACTAAGCACAGATACGCAGTATTTT. Translated, it gives CASSQLSRLSTDTQYF. The variable domain in full, completed from reference TRBV28 and TRBJ2-3, reads DVKVTQSSRYLVKRTGEKVFLECVQDMDHENMFWYRQDPGLGLRLIYFSYDVKMKEKGDIPEGYSVSREKKERFSLILESASTNQTSMYLCASSQLSRLSTDTQYFGPGTRLTVL.